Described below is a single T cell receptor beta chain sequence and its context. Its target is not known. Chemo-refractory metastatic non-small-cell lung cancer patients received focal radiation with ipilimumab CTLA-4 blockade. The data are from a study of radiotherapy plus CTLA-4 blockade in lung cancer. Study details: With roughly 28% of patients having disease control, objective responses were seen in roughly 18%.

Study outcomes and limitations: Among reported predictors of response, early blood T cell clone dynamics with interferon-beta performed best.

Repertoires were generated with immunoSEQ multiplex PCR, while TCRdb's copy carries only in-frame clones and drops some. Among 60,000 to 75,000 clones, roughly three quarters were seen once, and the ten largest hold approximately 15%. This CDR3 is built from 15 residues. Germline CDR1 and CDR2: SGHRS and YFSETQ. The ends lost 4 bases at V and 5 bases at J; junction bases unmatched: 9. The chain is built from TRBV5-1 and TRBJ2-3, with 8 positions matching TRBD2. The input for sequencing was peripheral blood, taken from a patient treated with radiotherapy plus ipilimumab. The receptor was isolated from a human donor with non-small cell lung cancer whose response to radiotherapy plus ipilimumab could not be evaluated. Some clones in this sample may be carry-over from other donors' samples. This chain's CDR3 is CASSPSTGGQDTQYF. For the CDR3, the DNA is TGCGCCAGCAGCCCTTCGACGGGGGGGCAAGATACGCAGTATTTT.